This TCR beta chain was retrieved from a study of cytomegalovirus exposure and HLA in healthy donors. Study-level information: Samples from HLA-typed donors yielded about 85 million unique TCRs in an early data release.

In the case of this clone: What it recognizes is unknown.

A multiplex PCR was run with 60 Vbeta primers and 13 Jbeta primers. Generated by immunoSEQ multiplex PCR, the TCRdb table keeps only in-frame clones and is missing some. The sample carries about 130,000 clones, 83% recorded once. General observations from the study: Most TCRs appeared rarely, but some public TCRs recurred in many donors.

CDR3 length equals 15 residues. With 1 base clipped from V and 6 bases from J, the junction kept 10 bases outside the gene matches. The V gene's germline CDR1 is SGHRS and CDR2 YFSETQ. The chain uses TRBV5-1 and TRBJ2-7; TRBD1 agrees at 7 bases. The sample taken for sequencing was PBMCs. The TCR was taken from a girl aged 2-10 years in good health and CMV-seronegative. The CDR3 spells CASSLSRQGYGEQYF. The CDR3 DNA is TGCGCCAGCAGCTTGAGTAGACAGGGATATGGCGAGCAGTACTTC.